The 5 T cell receptor beta chains reported below all come from one sample, sequenced in a study of CD8 T cells in Susac syndrome. Reverse transcription of roughly 0.45 to 1 ug RNA used random hexamers. TCRdb recomputed calls from the immunoSEQ multiplex PCR reads with MiXCR, one row per CDR3 protein. Of roughly 300,000 distinct CDR3 sequences listed, more than 75% are singletons. Sequenced: CD8+ T cells from PBMCs. Receptors were obtained from a human donor with multiple sclerosis.

The J gene is TRBJ2-3, the V gene TRBV11-2, with TRBD2 matching 8 bases. Germline CDR1 SGHAT, CDR2 FQNNGV. The junction had 3 bases not matched to a gene; V was cut back by 4 bases and J by 3 bases. The CDR3 is made up of 14 amino acids. Written as DNA, the CDR3 is TGTGCCAGCAGCTCCAGCGGGAGAACAGATACGCAGTATTTT. Translated: CASSSSGRTDTQYF.

This chain links TRBV7-9 with TRBJ1-2, with D maybe TRBD1 (5 bases). This CDR3 contains 15 residues. Looked up from germline, CDR1 is SEHNR and CDR2 is FQNEAQ (reference sequence). The V end lost 5 bases, the J end lost 4 bases, and 17 bases lay between the germline ends. The CDR3 protein is CASSPPAGLSYGYTF. Here the CDR3 DNA reads TGTGCCAGCAGCCCGCCGGCGGGACTCTCCTATGGCTACACCTTC.

V gene TRBV6-5 combines with J gene TRBJ2-2; the D is unclear. The CDR3 spans 12 residues. V was pared by 2 bases and J by 6 bases, with 4 bases between. Germline lookup yields CDR1 MNHEY and CDR2 SVGAGI. The CDR3 DNA is TGTGCCAGCAGTTACGGGTCCGGGGAGCTGTTTTTT. Protein sequence: CASSYGSGELFF.

The rearrangement links TRBV7-9 to TRBJ1-2, with 9 nucleotides matching TRBD1. V lost 5 bases and J lost 6; bases outside the gene matches: 10. This CDR3 is built from 15 residues. Germline-derived CDR1 and CDR2 are SEHNR and FQNEAQ (reference sequence). The CDR3 reads CASSLGQGVGNGYTF. The CDR3 region has the DNA TGTGCCAGCAGCCTGGGACAGGGAGTTGGGAATGGCTACACCTTC.

The rearrangement joins TRBV20-1 to TRBJ1-2; the D is unclear. Trimming cost V 0 bases and J 0 bases, with 8 bases left between them. From germline, CDR1 is DFQATT and CDR2 SNEGSKA (reference sequence). This CDR3 region has 14 residues. CDR3 DNA: TGCAGTGCTAGAGATGGGCATTCTAACTATGGCTACACCTTC. Translation gives CSARDGHSNYGYTF.